This T cell receptor (beta chain) was sequenced in a study of metastatic and nonmetastatic thyroid tumors. TCRdb reassembled clones from the PCR reads with MiXCR. The sample lists roughly 12,000 clones; roughly 30% were seen once. J lost 3 bases, V lost 8 bases, and 5 bases had no gene match. Looked up from germline, CDR1 is MNHEY and CDR2 is SVGEGT. There are 13 residues in the CDR3. Thyroid surgery took place with no prior treatment in any patient. This clone has just a few counts. Sequencing input: tumor tissue. This sequence joins TRBV6-2 or TRBV6-3 and TRBJ2-7; TRBD1 agrees at 9 bases. The source is a female donor with papillary thyroid cancer or a benign thyroid nodule (not recorded which). Some clones in this sample may be carry-over from other donors' samples. Here the CDR3 DNA reads TGTGCCAGCTCCGGGACAGGGAGCTACGAGCAGTACTTC. Translated, it gives CASSGTGSYEQYF.